The present T cell receptor (beta chain) was sequenced within a study of blood T cell repertoires in COVID-19. The CDR3 runs 14 residues. V lost 10 bases to trimming and J lost 3 bases, with 19 bases between them. From germline, CDR1 is SNHLY and CDR2 FYNNEI. In the original processing: Estimation of nucleated cell counts relied on the amplification of reference gene primers. Assay: immunoSEQ multiplex PCR; the TCRdb copy retains only in-frame clones and omits some. V and J calls and clone size follow that table, whereas D and trimming were derived from the DNA. The table lists 200,000 to 250,000 clones, 83% of them singletons.

The sample taken for sequencing was peripheral blood. The clonotype comes from a human donor in a cohort sampled during active COVID-19. This chain uses TRBV2 with TRBJ2-7, with a tentative D call TRBD2 (6 bases). CDR3 residues: CATRDWGGGYEQYF. In DNA form, the CDR3 reads TGTGCCACTAGGGACTGGGGCGGAGGCTACGAGCAGTACTTC.